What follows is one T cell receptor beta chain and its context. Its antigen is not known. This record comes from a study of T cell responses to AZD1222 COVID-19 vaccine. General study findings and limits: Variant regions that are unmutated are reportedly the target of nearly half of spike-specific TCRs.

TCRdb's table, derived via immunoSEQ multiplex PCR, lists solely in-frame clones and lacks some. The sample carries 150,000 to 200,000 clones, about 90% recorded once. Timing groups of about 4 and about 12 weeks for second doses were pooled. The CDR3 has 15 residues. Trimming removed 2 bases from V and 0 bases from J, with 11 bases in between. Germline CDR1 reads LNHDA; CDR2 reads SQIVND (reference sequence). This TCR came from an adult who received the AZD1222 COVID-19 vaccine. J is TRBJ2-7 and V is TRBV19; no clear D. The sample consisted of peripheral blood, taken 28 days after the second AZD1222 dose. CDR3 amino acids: CASSILPRCSYEQYF. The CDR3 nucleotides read TGTGCCAGTAGTATACTTCCCAGGTGCTCCTACGAGCAGTACTTC.